Sequencing of this T cell receptor beta chain was carried out in a study of cytomegalovirus exposure and HLA in healthy donors. In the PCR, 60 Vbeta and 13 Jbeta primers were used. Assay used: immunoSEQ multiplex PCR; TCRdb lists only in-frame clones, some missing. The sample lists about 82,000 clones; around 74% were seen once. The CDR3 consists of 15 residues. V lost 8 bases and J lost 5; bases outside the gene matches: 11. CDR1 MDHEN and CDR2 SYDVKM come from the germline V gene. The clonotype was recovered from a woman in her forties or fifties in good health and CMV-seropositive. The sample taken for sequencing was PBMCs. V and J are TRBV28 and TRBJ2-3, with 9 bases matching TRBD2. CDR3 in amino acids: CASEDGGRAGDTQYF. The CDR3 coding sequence is TGTGCCAGCGAGGACGGCGGGAGGGCCGGAGATACGCAGTATTTT.